This TCR beta chain was sequenced during a study of T cell clonality in common variable immunodeficiency (dated by TCRdb to between 2015 and 2016). As encoded in the germline V gene (reference sequence), CDR1 is LNHDA while CDR2 is SQIVND. Its CDR3 holds 15 amino acids, cysteine through phenylalanine. The DNA shown is the part of the CDR3 that was read: 36 bases, in frame from base 1. A word on this clone: Its specific antigen is unknown. The DNA ends 3 residues before the CDR3 does, and the rest of the CDR3 is filled in from the germline J gene.

General study outcomes and caveats: Fewer TCRbeta clones were shared among CVID subjects than among healthy controls (p < 0.0001). It was noted by the authors that sequencing of the repertoires of T cell subpopulations would be needed to clarify the cause of the increased clonality in CVID. Reportedly, TCRbeta sequences from CVID had fewer deletions and N-nucleotide insertions, and highly modified clones with 13 or more V deletions were absent from CVID. Patient heterogeneity within the CVID cohort put limits on correlating repertoire features with clinical complications. Even though DNA input was equal, the average per sample came to about 81,820 unique sequences for controls compared with about 34,000 for CVID samples. TCRbeta clonality was higher in CVID subjects than in healthy controls (t-test p = 0.018), and the increase was most characteristic of about a third of subjects.

Most CVID patients and most healthy controls were of Caucasian heritage. From each donor, roughly 4.5 to 9 ml of heparinized peripheral whole blood was collected. Genomic DNA from adults with common variable immune deficiency (CVID) and from healthy adult controls was used to sequence TCRbeta CDR3 repertoires. The control group was made up of about 22 healthy adult volunteers (about ten male and 12 female) whose ages ranged from 23 to 66 years, with a mean age of approximately 32. To isolate peripheral blood mononuclear cells, diluted blood was subjected to density centrifugation over Hypaque 1077 or Ficoll-Paque. Genomic DNA was obtained from unsorted mononuclear cells through either Qiagen column purification or a centrifugation-based method. For sequencing input, CVID and control samples contributed equivalent amounts of genomic DNA. For every sample, a 60 bp segment covering the rearranged TCRbeta CDR3 region was amplified and then sequenced. The immunoSEQ assay, a bias-corrected multiplex PCR combined with high-throughput sequencing, was used to amplify TCRbeta. In the original analysis: Each unique nucleotide sequence was treated as a clone and annotated with V, D and J genes, copy number and frequency. Sequences were labeled productive if in frame, and non-productive if out of frame or containing stop codons. Clonality was calculated from Shannon's entropy as previously described. The predicted amino acid sequences of productive clones were used to derive mean CDR3 Kyte-Doolittle hydropathy. Hierarchical clustering of scaled V gene usage was performed with the R hclust function using Manhattan distance and complete linkage. Sharing of clones by CDR3 amino acid sequence was evaluated by resampling 12 repertoires per group over 100 rounds. The repertoires were searched for around 72 published EBV-specific and almost 250 published CMV-specific TCRbeta sequences. A couple of CVID samples yielding fewer than 10,000 sequences were excluded from analysis, leaving more than 35 CVID repertoires. The table comes from immuneACCESS by way of TCRdb, which keeps in-frame sequences with V and J called. Part of the clones is missing from these tables; in studies checked, under half for an unresolved V gene and the rest for unknown reasons. The V and J calls and clone size were taken over from that table, and D and trimming were inferred from the DNA. The table puts around 55,000 clones in this sample, none counted just once. 1.8% of the sample is taken by the ten largest.

This clonotype was sampled from a person aged 18-69 years in good health. Recombination linked TRBV19 to TRBJ2-4, with TRBD1 as a weak D call on 7 bases. Sequencing used peripheral blood mononuclear cells. The sequenced part of the CDR3 DNA is TGTGCCAGTAGTATAGAGGGGGGACAGACCTATGGT. This gives the protein CASSIEGGQTYG. The whole CDR3 reads CASSIEGGQTYGQYF.